The clone carrying this T cell receptor (beta chain) was detected once. Its antigen remains unknown. The germline V gene encodes CDR1 MNHEY and CDR2 SMNVEV (reference sequence). The V end was cut by 6 bases, the J end by 4 bases, with 13 bases between. This CDR3 has 14 amino acids. The data were taken from a study of a mutant IDH1 vaccine in newly diagnosed glioma. Study-level information: Patients had eight vaccinations, in weeks 1, 3, 5, 7, 11, 15, 19 and 23.

Sequenced by immunoSEQ multiplex PCR; TCRdb stores in-frame clones only, minus some. The table has about 35,000 clones, under 90% seen once. Time point meaning: week 11, during vaccination. Doses comprised 300 ug of mutant IDH1 20-mer peptide each, plus topical imiquimod. Sequencing was performed on peripheral blood mononuclear cells (PBMCs), taken from a glioma patient whose treatment included an IDH1 peptide vaccine. The chain has TRBV27 and TRBJ1-3; D unclear. The sequence came from a woman aged 30 to 39 with glioma. Some clones in this sample may be carry-over from other donors' samples. The CDR3: CASSSGSGGNTIYF. The CDR3, as DNA: TGTGCCAGCAGCTCTGGGTCCGGCGGAAACACCATATATTTT.